The 11 T cell receptor beta chains given below trace back to one sample, sequenced in a study of T cell repertoires in cytomegalovirus infection. No antigen has been assigned to these receptors. TCRdb re-called the reads with MiXCR, one entry per CDR3 protein. Among approximately 470,000 distinct CDR3 sequences listed, approximately 46% were seen once. Sequenced here: cultured PBMCs, sampled from culture after CMV antigen stimulation. The receptors stem from a human donor in good health (CMV status not recorded). Some clones in this sample may be carry-over from other donors' samples.

V and J are TRBV2 and TRBJ2-2, with 9 nucleotides matching TRBD2. Trimming removed 4 bases from V and 2 bases from J; junction bases left unmatched: 11. Germline loops: CDR1 SNHLY, CDR2 FYNNEI. The CDR3 runs 18 residues. The CDR3 nucleotides read TGTGCCAGCAGTGGTCCCTCCCAAGCGGGGGGAAACACCGGGGAGCTGTTTTTT. This codes for CASSGPSQAGGNTGELFF.

The chain carries TRBV27 and TRBJ2-7, with 7 bases matching TRBD1. The CDR3 sequence is 15 residues long. The germline V gene encodes CDR1 MNHEY and CDR2 SMNVEV (reference sequence). V trimming: 7 bases; J trimming: 2 bases; junction bases outside the gene matches: 11. Here the CDR3 DNA reads TGTGCCAGCACCCTCCGACAGGGATTCGCCTACGAGCAGTACTTC. Translated, it gives CASTLRQGFAYEQYF.

The chain carries TRBV15 and TRBJ2-5; 9 nucleotides line up with TRBD2. The junction had 10 bases not matched to a gene; V was cut back by 2 bases and J by 0 bases. Germline loops: CDR1 LNHNV, CDR2 YYDKDF (reference sequence). The CDR3 covers 18 residues. CDR3 residues: CATSRPHGTSWDQETQYF. The CDR3 DNA reads TGTGCCACCAGCAGACCCCACGGGACTAGCTGGGACCAAGAGACCCAGTACTTC.

In this sample, this clonotype turned up a few times. The V gene is TRBV20-1, the J gene TRBJ2-5; 11 bases match TRBD2. This CDR3 contains 14 residues. The junction had 5 bases not matched to a gene; V was cut back by 5 bases and J by 3 bases. Germline lookup yields CDR1 DFQATT and CDR2 SNEGSKA (reference sequence). The CDR3 DNA is TGCAGTGCTGGAGGGACTAGCGGAGAAGAGACCCAGTACTTC. Translating it yields CSAGGTSGEETQYF.

The chain links TRBV19 to TRBJ2-1; 9 bases map to TRBD1. Germline V lookup: CDR1 LNHDA, CDR2 SQIVND (reference sequence). This CDR3 has 15 residues. With V trimmed by 3 bases and J by 0 bases, 0 bases remained unmatched. This CDR3 reads CASSMGQGSYNEQFF. DNA of the CDR3: TGTGCCAGTAGTATGGGACAGGGCTCCTACAATGAGCAGTTCTTC.

This clonotype was seen a few times. The V call is TRBV10-3, the J call TRBJ2-3; D gene uncertain. The CDR3 runs 16 residues. The V end was cut by 4 bases, the J end by 2 bases, with 16 bases between. Germline V lookup: CDR1 ENHRY, CDR2 SYGVKD. The CDR3 nucleotides are TGTGCCATCAGTGGCCCCCGGGCCCTGTACACAGATACGCAGTATTTT. As protein: CAISGPRALYTDTQYF.

This clonotype was counted a few times. The gene calls are TRBV7-2 and TRBJ2-7; 9 positions agree with TRBD2. With V trimmed by 0 bases and J by 3 bases, 6 bases remained unmatched. Germline assignment: CDR1 SGHTA and CDR2 FQGNSA. This CDR3 spans 16 amino acids. The CDR3 nucleotides are TGTGCCAGCAGCTTAGCGCGGGGTAGCGGGGGCTACGAGCAGTACTTC. Residues: CASSLARGSGGYEQYF.

This clonotype was observed a few times. This rearrangement joins TRBV7-2 to TRBJ1-1; a weak D match, TRBD1 (5 bases). CDR3 size: 11 residues. CDR1 SGHTA and CDR2 FQGNSA come from the germline V gene. V gave up 5 bases and J gave up 7 bases, with 8 bases separating them. CDR3: CASSPQVEAFF. In nucleotides, the CDR3 is TGTGCCAGCAGCCCACAGGTTGAAGCTTTCTTT.

In its sample, this clonotype was seen a few times. The genes are TRBV6-1 and TRBJ2-3, with 7 bases aligning to TRBD1. The CDR3 runs 16 residues. Germline V gene sequence: CDR1 MNHNS, CDR2 SASEGT. V was clipped by 5 bases and J by 1 base; unmatched bases: 9. CDR3 sequence reads: CASSFLRGPGTDTQYF. CDR3 coding DNA: TGTGCCAGCAGTTTCCTAAGGGGGCCCGGCACAGATACGCAGTATTTT.

This rearrangement joins TRBV20-1 to TRBJ2-1; the match to TRBD2 covers 10 bases. The CDR3 is made up of 18 amino acids. In germline, CDR1 is DFQATT, CDR2 SNEGSKA (reference sequence). Unmatched junction bases numbered 11, after V lost 3 bases and J lost 0 bases. The CDR3 coding sequence is TGCAGTGCTAGGAGCCTAGCGGGGGCTAGGAGCTCCTACAATGAGCAGTTCTTC. Its protein is CSARSLAGARSSYNEQFF.

The table lists this clonotype with a count of one. This sequence joins TRBV7-2 and TRBJ2-3, with 10 positions matching TRBD2. Germline V gene data show CDR1 as SGHTA and CDR2 as FQGNSA. V lost 3 bases to trimming and J lost 5 bases; unmatched junction nucleotides: 5. CDR3 length equals 15 residues. CDR3 amino acids: CASSLSSGGGDTQYF. The CDR3, as DNA: TGTGCCAGCAGCTTGTCTAGCGGGGGCGGAGATACGCAGTATTTT.